These 26 T cell receptor beta chains came from one sample sequenced in a study of blood T cell repertoires in COVID-19. Assay used: immunoSEQ multiplex PCR; TCRdb lists only in-frame clones, some missing. Of 150,000 or so clones detected, about 86% appear once; the ten largest clones hold 9% to 12%. Sequencing was carried out using peripheral blood. The receptors were sampled from a woman between 70 and 85 years old with COVID-19, enrolled during active disease.

CDR3 amino acids: CASNSRGLDQPQHF. CDR3 coding DNA: TGTGCCAGCAACTCCAGGGGGTTGGATCAGCCCCAGCATTTT. V is TRBV28 and J is TRBJ1-5; 7 bases are shared with TRBD1. Germline CDR1 MDHEN, CDR2 SYDVKM. The CDR3 has 14 amino acids. Losses at the gene ends were 7 bases for V and 5 bases for J; bases not matched to a gene: 8. The variable domain in full, with the rest retrieved from reference TRBV28 and TRBJ1-5, is DVKVTQSSRYLVKRTGEKVFLECVQDMDHENMFWYRQDPGLGLRLIYFSYDVKMKEKGDIPEGYSVSREKKERFSLILESASTNQTSMYLCASNSRGLDQPQHFGDGTRLSIL.

The gene calls are TRBV30 and TRBJ1-2; D is uncertain. Germline CDR1 GTSNPN, CDR2 SVGIG (reference sequence). The CDR3 has 13 residues. The V end lost 0 bases, the J end lost 2 bases, and 7 bases lay between the germline ends. The chain's CDR3 is CAWSVSGNYGYTF. CDR3 in DNA: TGTGCCTGGAGTGTCTCGGGGAACTATGGCTACACCTTC.

This clone was counted once. This chain connects TRBV30 to TRBJ2-7, with a possible D match to TRBD1 (6 bases). Trimming took off 2 bases at V and 7 bases at J, with 15 bases between the two ends. The V gene's germline CDR1 is GTSNPN and CDR2 SVGIG (reference sequence). The CDR3 runs 13 residues. The CDR3 nucleotides are TGTGCCTGGAGTTTCAACAGGGTCGAAGAGCAGTACTTC. Translated, it gives CAWSFNRVEEQYF.

The chain joins TRBV2 to TRBJ2-7; 16 bases are shared with TRBD2. The length of the CDR3 is 18 residues. V was clipped by 0 bases and J by 5 bases; unmatched bases: 7. Germline CDR1 SNHLY, CDR2 FYNNEI. Here the CDR3 reads CASSEAGLAGGPSHEQYF. CDR3 DNA: TGTGCCAGCAGTGAAGCGGGACTAGCGGGGGGGCCTTCCCACGAGCAGTACTTC.

The V gene is TRBV19, the J gene TRBJ1-1, with D maybe TRBD1 (5 bases). Germline V lookup: CDR1 LNHDA, CDR2 SQIVND (reference sequence). This CDR3 contains 15 residues. Trimming shortened V by 2 bases and J by 5 bases, and 15 bases separated the two germline ends. The CDR3 DNA sequence: TGTGCCAGTAGTATAAACAGGTTGCCGAGGACTGAAGCTTTCTTT. Amino acids: CASSINRLPRTEAFF.

This clone appeared a few times. J is TRBJ2-7 and V is TRBV13; 11 bases fit TRBD1. Germline V gene sequence: CDR1 PRHDT, CDR2 FYEKMQ (reference sequence). The length of the CDR3 is 13 residues. With 3 bases clipped from V and 6 bases from J, the junction kept 1 base outside the gene matches. The CDR3 bases are TGTGCCAGCAGCTTCGGACAGGGGGCCGAGCAGTACTTC. Translated, it gives CASSFGQGAEQYF.

The chain has TRBV5-6 and TRBJ1-5, with TRBD1 matching 10 bases. In germline, CDR1 is SGHDT, CDR2 YYEEEE. J gave up 3 bases and V 6 bases, and 6 bases lay outside the gene matches. This CDR3 is 15 amino acids long. The CDR3 loop reads CASTRDRGINQPQHF. CDR3 DNA sequence: TGTGCCAGCACCCGGGACAGGGGAATCAATCAGCCCCAGCATTTT.

The rearrangement joins TRBV11-2 to TRBJ1-2; D remains ambiguous. The CDR3 is made up of 14 amino acids. Trimming stripped 3 bases from V and 5 bases from J, with 13 bases between. Germline values: CDR1 SGHAT, CDR2 FQNNGV. The CDR3 DNA follows: TGTGCCAGCAGCTTGGGCGTAACGGGGTATGGCTACACCTTC. Residues: CASSLGVTGYGYTF.

The chain has TRBV19 and TRBJ2-1, with TRBD1 matching over 7 bases. Germline lookup yields CDR1 LNHDA and CDR2 SQIVND (reference sequence). The CDR3 consists of 16 residues. V gave up 1 base and J gave up 4 bases; unmatched junction bases: 7. Here the CDR3 reads CASSIVLGQVYNEQFF. The CDR3 DNA reads as TGTGCCAGTAGTATAGTTCTCGGACAGGTTTACAATGAGCAGTTCTTC.

V usage is TRBV5-6 and J usage is TRBJ1-2; D remains unclear. Germline loops: CDR1 SGHDT, CDR2 YYEEEE. V shed 0 bases and J shed 4 bases, with 13 bases lying between them. The CDR3 sequence is 15 residues long. The DNA for the CDR3 is TGTGCCAGCAGCTTGGAGTCAGGTCTTGCCTATGGCTACACCTTC. It encodes CASSLESGLAYGYTF.

The chain is built from TRBV24-1 and TRBJ1-5, with TRBD1 as a possible D gene (6 bases). Germline loops: CDR1 KGHDR, CDR2 SFDVKD. This CDR3 spans 13 amino acids. Trimming cost V 12 bases and J 2 bases, with 13 bases left between them. The CDR3 is CAVEQGRNQPQHF. The CDR3, as DNA: TGTGCCGTGGAACAGGGTCGCAATCAGCCCCAGCATTTT.

V is TRBV5-1 and J is TRBJ1-2, with D maybe TRBD1 (6 bases). Germline CDR1 and CDR2: SGHRS and YFSETQ. This CDR3 contains 14 residues. The V and J ends lost 4 bases and 6 bases respectively, with 16 bases between them. CDR3 nucleotide sequence: TGCGCCAGCAGCGTCCGACAGGTGGGGGATGGCTACACCTTC. As protein: CASSVRQVGDGYTF.

The chain carries TRBV11-2 and TRBJ1-1; 8 bases are a match to TRBD1. The CDR3 is made up of 15 amino acids. The V and J ends lost 5 bases and 4 bases, in that order; junction bases with no gene match: 9. Per germline, CDR1 SGHAT and CDR2 FQNNGV. The DNA of the CDR3 is TGTGCCAGCAGCCCCCGAGAAACAGGGGGCACTGAAGCTTTCTTT. Translation gives CASSPRETGGTEAFF.

A single count supports this clone. The rearrangement uses TRBV18 and TRBJ2-1; 8 bases fit TRBD2. Trimming at V came to 6 bases and at J to 6 bases, leaving 13 bases not matched to a gene. The CDR3 runs 16 residues. Germline assignment: CDR1 KGHSH and CDR2 LQKENI. The CDR3 DNA reads as TGTGCCAGCTCTCCCACGTCAGCGGGGGTGTTCAATGAGCAGTTCTTC. Its translation: CASSPTSAGVFNEQFF.

The chain has TRBV28 and TRBJ1-1, with 8 bases that match TRBD1. This CDR3 spans 14 amino acids. Trimming removed 5 bases from V and 6 bases from J; junction bases left unmatched: 8. Germline V gene sequence: CDR1 MDHEN, CDR2 SYDVKM. Here the CDR3 reads CASSGNRGWAEAFF. The CDR3 nucleotides are TGTGCCAGCAGTGGCAACAGGGGGTGGGCTGAAGCTTTCTTT.

This chain uses TRBV5-1 with TRBJ2-7, with TRBD2 matching 14 bases. Germline V CDR1 and CDR2: SGHRS, YFSETQ. V gave up 4 bases and J gave up 6 bases; unmatched junction bases: 6. This CDR3 spans 15 amino acids. The CDR3, as DNA: TGCGCCAGCAGCACCGGACTAGCGGGGGGTGGCGAGCAGTACTTC. It yields the protein CASSTGLAGGGEQYF.

The chain recombines TRBV2 with TRBJ1-1; 11 bases are a match to TRBD1. The germline gives CDR1 SNHLY, CDR2 FYNNEI. V gave up 6 bases and J gave up 1 base; unmatched junction bases: 13. The CDR3 is 18 amino acids. CDR3 in DNA: TGTGCCAGCAGACGGGACGGACAGGGGGCACCGAAGAACACTGAAGCTTTCTTT. Translation: CASRRDGQGAPKNTEAFF.

This chain joins TRBV6-1 and TRBJ2-3; 9 bases fit TRBD2. With V trimmed by 3 bases and J by 1 base, 5 bases remained unmatched. The CDR3 consists of 16 residues. Per the germline V gene, CDR1 is MNHNS and CDR2 is SASEGT. CDR3 region: CASSEARGGGTDTQYF. The CDR3 DNA reads TGTGCCAGCAGTGAGGCCCGCGGGGGGGGCACAGATACGCAGTATTTT.

This clone has a handful of counts. The V gene is TRBV12-3 or TRBV12-4, the J gene TRBJ1-2; 8 bases match TRBD1. CDR3 length equals 13 residues. With 7 bases clipped from V and 7 bases from J, the junction kept 8 bases outside the gene matches. CDR3 protein: CASMLRGQGGYTF. In DNA form, the CDR3 reads TGTGCCAGCATGTTAAGAGGACAGGGTGGCTACACCTTC.

The J gene is TRBJ2-5, the V gene TRBV20-1, with D possibly matching TRBD2 (6 bases). Germline V gene lookup returns CDR1 DFQATT and CDR2 SNEGSKA (reference sequence). Trimming cost V 3 bases and J 5 bases, with 10 bases left between them. The length of the CDR3 is 12 residues. DNA of the CDR3: TGCAGTGCTAGTCGGGGGAGGGAGACCCAGTACTTC. Its protein is CSASRGRETQYF.

In this sample, this clone turned up a few times. The chain's CDR3 is CASSSTTSSYEQYF. The CDR3 DNA follows: TGCGCCAGCAGCTCGACCACTAGCTCCTACGAGCAGTACTTC. This rearrangement joins TRBV5-1 to TRBJ2-7; maybe TRBD2 (5 bases). The V end lost 3 bases, the J end lost 0 bases, and 10 bases lay between the germline ends. CDR1 is SGHRS, CDR2 YFSETQ, per germline. The CDR3 has 14 amino acids.

The V gene is TRBV19, the J gene TRBJ2-7; D gene uncertain. This CDR3 spans 14 amino acids. Germline CDR1 and CDR2: LNHDA and SQIVND (reference sequence). Trimming cost V 6 bases and J 3 bases, with 15 bases left between them. CDR3 protein: CASSIGATFYEQYF. The CDR3 bases are TGTGCCAGTAGCATTGGAGCCACCTTCTACGAGCAGTACTTC.

The chain joins TRBV28 to TRBJ2-2, with 10 bases that match TRBD2. Germline V lookup: CDR1 MDHEN, CDR2 SYDVKM. With V trimmed by 5 bases and J by 7 bases, 10 bases remained unmatched. The CDR3 covers 16 residues. In DNA, the CDR3 is TGTGCCAGCAGTCCCCGCAGCGGGGGGGCTTTCGGGGAGCTGTTTTTT. The encoded protein is CASSPRSGGAFGELFF.

The V and J genes are TRBV28 and TRBJ1-2; perhaps TRBD1 as D (5 bases). This CDR3 has 15 residues. V lost 7 bases, J lost 0 bases, and 15 bases lay in between. Germline CDR1 MDHEN, CDR2 SYDVKM. The DNA of the CDR3 is TGTGCCAGCACCGACCGGGGGAGAGCTAACTATGGCTACACCTTC. Translated, it gives CASTDRGRANYGYTF.

The chain employs TRBV6-6 and TRBJ2-5; 11 positions match TRBD1. The CDR3 extends over 16 amino acids. Germline lookup yields CDR1 MNHNY and CDR2 SVGAGI (reference sequence). J lost 4 bases, V lost 0 bases, and 4 bases had no gene match. CDR3 amino acids: CASSYSGTGGRETQYF. The CDR3 nucleotides are TGTGCCAGCAGTTACTCGGGGACAGGGGGACGAGAGACCCAGTACTTC.

This chain joins TRBV6-5 and TRBJ2-5; no clear D. Trimming shortened V by 2 bases and J by 0 bases, and 10 bases separated the two germline ends. Per germline, CDR1 MNHEY and CDR2 SVGAGI. This CDR3 comprises 15 residues. The CDR3 loop is CASSYRLADQETQYF. As DNA, the CDR3 is TGTGCCAGCAGTTACAGGTTGGCGGACCAAGAGACCCAGTACTTC.